Following are 16 T cell receptor beta chains from one sample sequenced in a study of T-cell memory formation after mild COVID-19. From the 5' RACE reads, TCRdb called clonotypes with MiXCR, one entry per CDR3 protein. The profile shows almost 550,000 distinct CDR3 sequences, about a fifth of them singletons. The sequenced sample was PBMCs or a T cell subset sorted from them (not recorded which). The origin of the receptors is an adult woman who had mild COVID-19 (a few samples of this study predate the infection). Cell type and time point are not known.

The rearrangement uses TRBV5-6 and TRBJ2-7; 10 nucleotides align to TRBD1. The junction had 7 bases not matched to a gene; V was cut back by 4 bases and J by 0 bases. The CDR3 is 16 residues long. Germline values: CDR1 SGHDT, CDR2 YYEEEE. CDR3: CASSKGQGTLSYEQYF. The CDR3 coding sequence is TGTGCCAGCAGCAAGGGACAGGGGACTCTCTCCTACGAGCAGTACTTC.

The chain combines TRBV11-3 with TRBJ1-1; D not resolved. The CDR3 spans 13 residues. V gave up 2 bases and J gave up 7 bases, with 11 bases separating them. Germline CDR1 SGHNT, CDR2 YENEEA. This CDR3 reads CASSLIQQVEAFF. The DNA for the CDR3 is TGTGCCAGCAGCTTAATTCAGCAAGTTGAAGCTTTCTTT.

This clonotype was detected a few times. V usage is TRBV14 and J usage is TRBJ1-1, with D unresolved. This CDR3 is built from 13 residues. From germline, CDR1 is SGHDN and CDR2 FVKESK. The V gene lost 1 base and the J gene lost 5 bases, with 8 bases spanning the gap. CDR3 protein: CASSQGWGTEAFF. CDR3 bases: TGTGCCAGCAGCCAAGGGTGGGGAACTGAAGCTTTCTTT. Looking up the rest from reference TRBV14 and TRBJ1-1 gives the full variable domain: EAGVTQFPSHSVIEKGQTVTLRCDPISGHDNLYWYRRVMGKEIKFLLHFVKESKQDESGMPNNRFLAERTGGTYSTLKVQPAELEDSGVYFCASSQGWGTEAFFGQGTRLTVV.

The V call is TRBV5-8, the J call TRBJ2-1; D tentatively fits TRBD1 or TRBD2 (6 bases each). The CDR3 spans 16 residues. V was shortened by 7 bases and J by 6 bases, with 23 bases between the two germline ends. Germline-derived CDR1 and CDR2 are SGHTS and YDEGEE. Here the CDR3 reads CASDLRGDVILNEQFF. The CDR3 DNA is TGTGCCAGCGACCTGAGGGGGGACGTAATACTCAATGAGCAGTTCTTC.

In its sample, this clonotype was seen a few times. The V call is TRBV7-8, the J call TRBJ1-5, with D unresolved. Germline V CDR1 and CDR2: SGHVS, FQNEAQ. Trimming removed 1 base at V and 4 bases at J, with 11 bases between. This CDR3 spans 15 amino acids. For the CDR3, the DNA is TGTGCCAGCAGCTTAGTGTTCAGGAATAATCAGCCCCAGCATTTT. As protein: CASSLVFRNNQPQHF.

In its sample, this clonotype was seen a few times. The rearrangement uses TRBV6-2 or TRBV6-3 and TRBJ2-7, with D uncertain. V was shortened by 2 bases and J by 2 bases, with 13 bases between the two germline ends. Germline CDR1 MNHEY, CDR2 SVGEGT. CDR3 length: 15 amino acids. CDR3 bases: TGTGCCAGCAGTTACGTTCCGGGCCCGCCCTACGAGCAGTACTTC. It yields the protein CASSYVPGPPYEQYF.

This clonotype showed up just a few times. The chain joins TRBV7-2 to TRBJ2-2, with D unclear. V gave up 8 bases and J gave up 5 bases, with 9 bases separating them. Germline V CDR1 and CDR2: SGHTA, FQGNSA. The CDR3 covers 12 residues. CDR3 coding DNA: TGTGCCAGCTCCCAAATAACCGGGGAGCTGTTTTTT. Amino acids: CASSQITGELFF.

The genes are TRBV6-5 and TRBJ2-7; D perhaps matches TRBD2 (5 bases). From germline, CDR1 is MNHEY and CDR2 SVGAGI. This CDR3 comprises 12 residues. Trimming pared 7 bases from V and 8 bases from J, leaving 15 bases between. The CDR3 loop is CASTEGVSKQYF. CDR3 nucleotides: TGTGCCAGCACCGAGGGCGTGAGCAAGCAGTACTTC.

The CDR3, as DNA: TGTGCCAGCAGCCAAGAAAGAGTTCAGGGGTATCCCCTCCACTTT. Protein: CASSQERVQGYPLHF. The chain employs TRBV3-1 and TRBJ1-6, with TRBD1 as a possible D gene (6 bases). Trimming took 0 bases from V and 13 from J, leaving 16 bases between them. Germline V CDR1 and CDR2: LGHDT, YNNKEL (reference sequence). The CDR3 runs 15 residues.

This clonotype was seen ten or more times. The chain combines TRBV5-1 with TRBJ2-1; 11 bases are shared with TRBD2. The CDR3 runs to 15 residues. Trimming at V came to 1 base and at J to 6 bases, leaving 3 bases not matched to a gene. Germline V lookup: CDR1 SGHRS, CDR2 YFSETQ. In DNA, the CDR3 is TGCGCCAGCAGCTTGACTAGCGGGAGTACCAATGAGCAGTTCTTC. Translated: CASSLTSGSTNEQFF.

The genes are TRBV4-1 and TRBJ2-5; the match to TRBD2 covers 14 bases. CDR3 length equals 16 residues. V lost 3 bases, J lost 4 bases, and 4 bases stayed unmatched. CDR1 is MGHRA, CDR2 YSYEKL, per germline. CDR3: CASSHPGTSGGETQYF. The CDR3 nucleotides are TGCGCCAGCAGCCATCCAGGGACTAGCGGGGGAGAGACCCAGTACTTC.

The V call is TRBV6-1, the J call TRBJ2-7; D is undetermined. Germline CDR1 is MNHNS and CDR2 is SASEGT. This CDR3 is 13 amino acids long. V lost 4 bases and J lost 3, with 10 bases in between. The CDR3 bases are TGTGCCAGCAGTGTTAGGGCAAGCTACGAGCAGTACTTC. Encoded protein: CASSVRASYEQYF.

The chain combines TRBV24-1 with TRBJ1-5, with D unclear. Trimming removed 5 bases at V and 7 bases at J, with 14 bases between. The CDR3 is 14 residues long. Germline CDR1 is KGHDR and CDR2 is SFDVKD. In nucleotides, the CDR3 is TGTGCCACCAGTGGGGTCGGGTCCGGACAGCCCCAGCATTTT. The encoded protein is CATSGVGSGQPQHF.

The table lists this clonotype with a few counts. The V gene is TRBV4-3, the J gene TRBJ1-3; the D gene is possibly TRBD1 (5 bases). Germline lookup yields CDR1 LGHNA and CDR2 YSLEER. V lost 0 bases to trimming and J lost 3 bases, with 9 bases between them. The CDR3 length is 15 residues. CDR3 in amino acids: CASSQDPGLGNTIYF. In DNA, the CDR3 is TGCGCCAGCAGCCAAGACCCGGGACTTGGAAACACCATATATTTT.

The chain combines TRBV5-6 with TRBJ2-3, with TRBD1 matching over 7 bases. CDR1 and CDR2 (germline): SGHDT, YYEEEE. Trimming at V came to 5 bases and at J to 4 bases, leaving 19 bases not matched to a gene. The CDR3 runs 18 residues. DNA of the CDR3: TGTGCCAGCAGATTTGGGGCATTTAGGGGGCGCATCGCAGATACGCAGTATTTT. This translates into CASRFGAFRGRIADTQYF.

On this clonotype itself: The junction shows a germline mismatch at one end, possibly a read error. V is TRBV5-1 and J is TRBJ2-2, with 9 bases aligning to TRBD1. The CDR3 has 17 amino acids. In germline, CDR1 is SGHRS, CDR2 YFSETQ. In DNA, the CDR3 is TGCGCCAGCAGCTTGGCCTTAACAGGGGGCTTCACCGAGGAGCTGTTTTTT. It translates to CASSLALTGGFTEELFF.